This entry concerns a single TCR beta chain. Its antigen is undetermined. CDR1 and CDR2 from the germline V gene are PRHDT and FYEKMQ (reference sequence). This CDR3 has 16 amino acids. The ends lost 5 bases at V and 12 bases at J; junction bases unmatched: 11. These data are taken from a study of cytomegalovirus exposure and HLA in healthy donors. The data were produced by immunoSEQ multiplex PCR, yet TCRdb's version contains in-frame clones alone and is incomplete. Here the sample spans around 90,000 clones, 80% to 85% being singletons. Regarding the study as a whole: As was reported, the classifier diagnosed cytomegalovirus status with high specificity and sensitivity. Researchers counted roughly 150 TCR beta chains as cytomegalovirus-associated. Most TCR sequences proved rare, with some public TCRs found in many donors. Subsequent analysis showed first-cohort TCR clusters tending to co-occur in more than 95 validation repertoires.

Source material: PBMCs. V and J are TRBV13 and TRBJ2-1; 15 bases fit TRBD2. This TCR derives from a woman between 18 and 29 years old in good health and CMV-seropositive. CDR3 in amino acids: CASSHEGTSGGPGQFF. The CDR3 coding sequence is TGTGCCAGCAGCCATGAAGGGACTAGCGGGGGGCCGGGGCAGTTCTTC.